The sequence of this T cell receptor beta chain was determined in a study of technical replicates of blood from a few donors. The method was immunoSEQ multiplex PCR; TCRdb's version includes in-frame clones alone and lacks a portion of them. The sample lists about 80,000 clones; 90% to 95% were seen once. The receptor was isolated from a human donor in good health. Sample: T cells isolated from PBMCs.

CDR3 residues: CASSTVSNQPQHF. CDR3 bases: TGTGCCAGCAGCACAGTGAGCAATCAGCCCCAGCATTTT. The rearrangement uses TRBV6-5 and TRBJ1-5; D is undetermined. V gave up 6 bases and J gave up 1 base, with 7 bases separating them. Germline CDR1 MNHEY, CDR2 SVGAGI. This CDR3 has 13 amino acids.